A single sample is the source of the 3 T cell receptor beta chains below, sequenced in a study of cytomegalovirus exposure and HLA in healthy donors. The PCR used 60 Vbeta and 13 Jbeta primers. Profiled with immunoSEQ multiplex PCR; TCRdb holds only in-frame clones, not every one. Of approximately 76,000 clones in the sample, roughly 73% were seen once. Sequencing was carried out using PBMCs. Receptors originate from a woman in her thirties or forties in good health and CMV-seropositive.

The chain has TRBV4-2 and TRBJ2-1; D perhaps matches TRBD1 (6 bases). The CDR3 has 17 amino acids. V lost 5 bases and J 5 bases, leaving 22 bases between the germline ends. Germline assignment: CDR1 LGHNA and CDR2 YNFKEQ. CDR3 sequence reads: CASSYRLQGLGHNEQFF. The DNA of the CDR3 is TGTGCCAGCAGCTACCGACTTCAGGGGTTGGGGCACAATGAGCAGTTCTTC.

This chain links TRBV4-1 with TRBJ1-1; 8 bases are shared with TRBD1. After removal of 3 bases from V and 7 bases from J, the junction contained 7 bases not matched to a gene. Germline values: CDR1 MGHRA, CDR2 YSYEKL. The CDR3 has 14 residues. The CDR3 spells CASSHVTGALEAFF. For the CDR3, the DNA is TGCGCCAGCAGCCACGTGACAGGGGCCCTTGAAGCTTTCTTT.

The chain links TRBV19 to TRBJ1-1; TRBD1 aligns across 7 bases. The V segment lost 3 bases and the J segment 0 bases; nucleotides outside the gene matches: 7. The CDR3 loop spans 16 amino acids. From germline, CDR1 is LNHDA and CDR2 SQIVND (reference sequence). CDR3 in amino acids: CASSIPLQGLNTEAFF. Here the CDR3 DNA reads TGTGCCAGTAGTATTCCCCTACAGGGGTTGAACACTGAAGCTTTCTTT.